A selection of T cell receptor beta chains follows, all from one sample in a study of T cells after somatic rescue of genetic block. Produced via immunoSEQ multiplex PCR; TCRdb's table is partial and in-frame only. The sample has about 70,000 clones, about 90% seen once. Sequences were obtained from peripheral blood mononuclear cells (PBMCs). Receptors were obtained from a man aged 35 to 55. The CDR3 runs from the conserved cysteine through the conserved F or W. Fields, in order: CDR3 length, V gene, J gene, clone size, D gene, CDR3 DNA, CDR3 protein. A D gene is named only where the DNA matches it firmly. Clone size appears in some rows only: once, few, many, or a class for an expanded clone.

>12|TRBV7-2|TRBJ1-2|medium-sized|-
TGTGCCAGCAGCTTAGGACAGCTGCCGGGCACCTTC
CASSLGQLPGTF
>15|TRBV2|TRBJ1-2|-|TRBD1
TGTGCCAGGGCCGGGACAGGGGAGGCTGTTGATGGCTACACCTTC
CARAGTGEAVDGYTF
>15|TRBV28|TRBJ2-7|-|TRBD1
TGTGCCAGCAGTTTACACACAACAGGGGATAGCGAGCAGTACTTC
CASSLHTTGDSEQYF
>13|TRBV7-2|TRBJ1-2|once|TRBD1
TGTGCCAGCAGCTTAGTCACAGGGGAGGGCTACACCTTC
CASSLVTGEGYTF
>15|TRBV9|TRBJ2-7|-|-
TGTGCCAGCAGCGTAGCACCGGGAGTTTCCTACGAGCAGTACTTC
CASSVAPGVSYEQYF
>16|TRBV18|TRBJ1-5|-|TRBD1
TGTGCCAGCTCAACCGGGACAGGGGGCTGGGGCCAGCCCCAGCATTTT
CASSTGTGGWGQPQHF
>14|TRBV19|TRBJ2-1|-|-
TGTGCCAGTAGTTCGCCCTCCAGGGGGGGTGAGCAGTTCTTC
CASSSPSRGGEQFF
>15|TRBV7-7|TRBJ2-3|-|TRBD2
TGTGCTAGCAGCTTATCTAGCGGGGGAATAGATACGCAGTATTTT
CASSLSSGGIDTQYF
>15|TRBV5-4|TRBJ1-2|-|TRBD1
TGTGCCAGCAGGCACGAACAGGGGGCTGACTATGGCTACACCTTC
CASRHEQGADYGYTF
>13|TRBV23-1|TRBJ1-5|-|-
TGCGCCAGGAGGACTCCTAGCAATCAGCCCCAGCATTTT
CARRTPSNQPQHF
>14|TRBV30|TRBJ1-3|-|-
TGTGCCTGGAGTGGACAGCCTTCTGGAAACACCATATATTTT
CAWSGQPSGNTIYF
>12|TRBV5-1|TRBJ2-7|-|-
TGCGCCAGCAGCTCAGGGTCCTACGAGCAGTACTTC
CASSSGSYEQYF
>15|TRBV5-4|TRBJ2-7|-|TRBD1
TGTGCCAGCAGCTTGGTAGGGACAGGTATATACGAGCAGTACTTC
CASSLVGTGIYEQYF
>13|TRBV6-5|TRBJ1-5|-|-
TGTGCCAGCAGTTACGGATTCAATCAGCCCCAGCATTTT
CASSYGFNQPQHF
>15|TRBV7-9|TRBJ2-1|once|TRBD2
TGTGCCAGCAGCTTAGTTGCTAGCGGGTCCAATGAGCAGTTCTTC
CASSLVASGSNEQFF
>16|TRBV9|TRBJ2-7|-|-
TGTGCCAGCAGCGGCCATAAGGGCAGGGGATTAACCGAGCAGTACTTC
CASSGHKGRGLTEQYF
>14|TRBV5-4|TRBJ2-7|-|-
TGTGCCAGCACCCGGGACGGGCAGGTCAACGAGCAGTACTTC
CASTRDGQVNEQYF